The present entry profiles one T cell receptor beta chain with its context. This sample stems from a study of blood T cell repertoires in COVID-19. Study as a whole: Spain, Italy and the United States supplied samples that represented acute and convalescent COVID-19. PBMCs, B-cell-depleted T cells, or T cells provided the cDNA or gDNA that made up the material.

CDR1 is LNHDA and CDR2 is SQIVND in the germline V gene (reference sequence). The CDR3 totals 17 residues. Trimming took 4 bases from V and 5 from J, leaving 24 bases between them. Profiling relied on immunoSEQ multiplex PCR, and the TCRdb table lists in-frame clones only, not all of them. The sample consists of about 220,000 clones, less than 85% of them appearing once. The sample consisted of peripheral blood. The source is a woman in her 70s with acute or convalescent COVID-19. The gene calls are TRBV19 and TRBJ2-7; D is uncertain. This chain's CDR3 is CASSSLSIPKSSHEQYF. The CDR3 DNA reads TGTGCCAGTAGTAGTTTGAGCATACCGAAAAGTTCCCACGAGCAGTACTTC. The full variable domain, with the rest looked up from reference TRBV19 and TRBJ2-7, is DGGITQSPKYLFRKEGQNVTLSCEQNLNHDAMYWYRQDPGQGLRLIYYSQIVNDFQKGDIAEGYSVSREKKESFPLTVTSAQKNPTAFYLCASSSLSIPKSSHEQYFGPGTRLTVT.